The next 26 T cell receptor beta chains were all read from a single sample in a study of shared clonotypes between healthy human individuals. Produced via immunoSEQ multiplex PCR; TCRdb's table is partial and in-frame only. The sample lists more than 2 million clones; 95% were seen once. The sequenced sample consisted of naive CD4+ T cells sorted from blood. As to subset: CD45RA+ positively selected. The receptors come from a man in his late teens or twenties in good health.

The chain links TRBV11-2 to TRBJ2-2; 7 nucleotides agree with TRBD1. The junction had 7 bases not matched to a gene; V was cut back by 4 bases and J by 2 bases. Germline CDR1 is SGHAT and CDR2 is FQNNGV. The CDR3 is made up of 16 amino acids. CDR3 DNA sequence: TGTGCCAGCAGCTGGGACAGAACTTTTAACACCGGGGAGCTGTTTTTT. This codes for CASSWDRTFNTGELFF.

About this clone itself: The identical CDR3 is also encoded by other nucleotide sequences in the sample. The chain combines TRBV30 with TRBJ2-3; D possibly corresponds to TRBD2 (6 bases). Germline CDR1 is GTSNPN and CDR2 is SVGIG (reference sequence). V was shortened by 4 bases and J by 2 bases, with 10 bases between the two germline ends. The CDR3 has 13 residues. In nucleotides, the CDR3 is TGTGCCTGGAACCCGGGACTCACAGATACGCAGTATTTT. This gives the protein CAWNPGLTDTQYF.

The J gene is TRBJ2-7, the V gene TRBV6-5; D not certain. Deletions cut 5 bases from V and 0 bases from J, with 8 bases between. The CDR3 loop spans 13 amino acids. The germline gives CDR1 MNHEY, CDR2 SVGAGI. CDR3 sequence reads: CASSELFSYEQYF. CDR3 nucleotide sequence: TGTGCCAGCAGTGAACTCTTCTCCTACGAGCAGTACTTC.

This clone was seen once. The rearrangement joins TRBV6-1 to TRBJ2-2, with a possible D match to TRBD1 (5 bases). Per germline, CDR1 MNHNS and CDR2 SASEGT. V shed 7 bases and J shed 4 bases, with 7 bases lying between them. The CDR3 is 12 amino acids. The CDR3 is CASKDTTGELFF. DNA for the CDR3: TGTGCCAGCAAGGACACCACCGGGGAGCTGTTTTTT.

For this clone: Distinct nucleotide sequences in the sample also encode this CDR3. The chain couples TRBV6-6 to TRBJ2-7; the D is unclear. Germline V lookup: CDR1 MNHNY, CDR2 SVGAGI (reference sequence). This CDR3 is built from 13 residues. The V gene lost 0 bases and the J gene lost 4 bases, with 7 bases spanning the gap. CDR3 protein: CASSYSKSYEQYF. CDR3 DNA: TGTGCCAGCAGTTACTCGAAGTCTTACGAGCAGTACTTC.

Here the CDR3 reads CASSLVVAGVYSGTDTQYF. The CDR3 DNA follows: TGTGCCAGCAGCTTGGTAGTAGCGGGGGTATATAGCGGCACAGATACGCAGTATTTT. The genes are TRBV5-6 and TRBJ2-3; 9 nucleotides align to TRBD2. Trimming took 0 bases from V and 1 from J; bases not matched to a gene: 12. Germline V gene data show CDR1 as SGHDT and CDR2 as YYEEEE. The CDR3 extends over 19 amino acids.

The chain is built from TRBV6-6 and TRBJ1-1; 8 bases fit TRBD1. Germline loops: CDR1 MNHNY, CDR2 SVGAGI (reference sequence). The J segment lost 0 bases and the V segment lost 4 bases, leaving 4 bases of the junction unmatched. The CDR3 loop spans 15 amino acids. The CDR3: CASSSLDRVNTEAFF. DNA for the CDR3: TGTGCCAGCAGTTCCTTGGACAGGGTGAACACTGAAGCTTTCTTT.

The chain couples TRBV9 to TRBJ2-2; 8 nucleotides agree with TRBD1. In germline, CDR1 is SGDLS, CDR2 YYNGEE. CDR3 length equals 16 residues. J gave up 2 bases and V 0 bases, and 3 bases lay outside the gene matches. CDR3: CASSVVGQGNTGELFF. DNA of the CDR3: TGTGCCAGCAGCGTAGTAGGACAGGGAAACACCGGGGAGCTGTTTTTT. The whole variable domain, remainder taken from reference TRBV9 and TRBJ2-2, is DSGVTQTPKHLITATGQRVTLRCSPRSGDLSVYWYQQSLDQGLQFLIQYYNGEERAKGNILERFSAQQFPDLHSELNLSSLELGDSALYFCASSVVGQGNTGELFFGEGSRLTVL.

This clone came up once. The V gene is TRBV5-1, the J gene TRBJ2-7; unclear D gene. The germline gives CDR1 SGHRS, CDR2 YFSETQ. The CDR3 contains 16 residues. V lost 0 bases, J lost 5 bases, and 18 bases lay in between. The DNA for the CDR3 is TGCGCCAGCAGCTTGGGGCGACACCTCGGCGGCAACGAGCAGTACTTC. This codes for CASSLGRHLGGNEQYF.

J is TRBJ1-4 and V is TRBV7-9; D may be TRBD1 (6 bases). V was clipped by 3 bases and J by 8 bases, with 16 bases between them. Germline assignment: CDR1 SEHNR and CDR2 FQNEAQ (reference sequence). The CDR3 totals 15 residues. In nucleotides, the CDR3 is TGTGCCAGCAGCTTTAACAGGGTTAGAGGAGAAAAACTGTTTTTT. Its protein product is CASSFNRVRGEKLFF.

The chain recombines TRBV27 with TRBJ2-7, with D tentatively TRBD2 (6 bases). This CDR3 is built from 14 residues. Germline assignment: CDR1 MNHEY and CDR2 SMNVEV (reference sequence). V was trimmed by 2 bases and J by 3 bases, leaving 11 bases between them. For the CDR3, the DNA is TGTGCCAGCAGTTTAGCGGGACCCTACTACGAGCAGTACTTC. It codes for CASSLAGPYYEQYF.

This sequence joins TRBV7-8 and TRBJ2-7; 7 nucleotides line up with TRBD1. Per the germline V gene, CDR1 is SGHVS and CDR2 is FQNEAQ. This CDR3 contains 15 residues. J gave up 2 bases and V 5 bases, and 9 bases lay outside the gene matches. CDR3: CASSQGPGQTYEQYF. The CDR3 DNA follows: TGTGCCAGCAGCCAAGGGCCGGGACAGACCTACGAGCAGTACTTC.

The rearrangement uses TRBV2 and TRBJ2-7, with 8 bases matching TRBD2. The CDR3 totals 16 residues. V gave up 1 base and J gave up 0 bases; unmatched junction bases: 5. From germline, CDR1 is SNHLY and CDR2 FYNNEI. This CDR3 reads CASSEEILAASYEQYF. The CDR3 nucleotides read TGTGCCAGCAGTGAAGAAATACTAGCGGCCTCCTACGAGCAGTACTTC.

This clone has only one observation. The gene calls are TRBV21-1 and TRBJ2-7; the D call in the table, TRBD2, was not verified against the DNA. TRBV21-1 is annotated as a pseudogene. This CDR3 contains 19 residues. This CDR3 reads CASTLKPTPAGASRREQYF. The DNA for the CDR3 is TGTGCCAGCACCCTAAAGCCCACTCCAGCGGGGGCTAGTAGAAGGGAGCAGTACTTC.

As concerns this clone: Other DNA variants within this sample encode the same CDR3. The V gene is TRBV5-1, the J gene TRBJ2-2, with D perhaps matching TRBD2 (7 bases). V lost 2 bases to trimming and J lost 0 bases, with 8 bases between them. This CDR3 has 15 amino acids. Per germline, CDR1 SGHRS and CDR2 YFSETQ. The CDR3, as DNA: TGCGCCAGCAGCTTAGGGGGGGCGAACACCGGGGAGCTGTTTTTT. Translation gives CASSLGGANTGELFF.

The V gene is TRBV25-1, the J gene TRBJ1-6; the D gene is possibly TRBD1 (5 bases). The CDR3 runs to 15 residues. Germline CDR1 and CDR2: MGHDK and SYGVNS. V was pared by 4 bases and J by 5 bases, with 12 bases between. The CDR3 DNA sequence: TGTGCCAGCAGTGGCCGGGGCTGGAATAATTCACCCCTCCACTTT. Translation gives CASSGRGWNNSPLHF.

J is TRBJ1-6 and V is TRBV6-1; D not resolved. The length of the CDR3 is 13 residues. Germline CDR1 reads MNHNS; CDR2 reads SASEGT. Trimming took 10 bases from V and 10 from J, leaving 17 bases between them. The CDR3 nucleotides read TGTGCCACCCAGCGGGAGTCTGGCTCACCCCTCCACTTT. It yields the protein CATQRESGSPLHF.

The chain couples TRBV5-4 to TRBJ2-3, with D possibly matching TRBD2 (6 bases). The CDR3 extends over 18 amino acids. Trimming removed 0 bases from V and 4 bases from J, with 21 bases in between. Per the germline V gene, CDR1 is SGHNT and CDR2 is YYREEE (reference sequence). The CDR3 sequence is CASSLGSYGRVGADTQYF. In DNA, the CDR3 is TGTGCCAGCAGCTTGGGGTCATACGGGAGAGTTGGTGCAGATACGCAGTATTTT.

The V gene is TRBV6-6, the J gene TRBJ2-7; 10 bases line up with TRBD2. V lost 4 bases and J lost 6; bases outside the gene matches: 6. The germline gives CDR1 MNHNY, CDR2 SVGAGI (reference sequence). This CDR3 has 14 amino acids. CDR3 nucleotides: TGTGCCAGCAGTTCTAGCGGGAGCCGCGTCGAGCAGTACTTC. Its protein product is CASSSSGSRVEQYF.

The chain is built from TRBV6-1 and TRBJ1-2; TRBD1 might be the D (6 bases). The V end lost 0 bases, the J end lost 3 bases, and 23 bases lay between the germline ends. Germline values: CDR1 MNHNS, CDR2 SASEGT. The CDR3 contains 19 residues. The CDR3 loop is CASSEARLRTGHVDYGYTF. CDR3 nucleotides: TGTGCCAGCAGTGAAGCGAGGTTGCGCACAGGGCACGTGGACTATGGCTACACCTTC.

This clone showed up just once. The CDR3 loop is CASSRNIDQETQYF. The CDR3 region has the DNA TGTGCCAGCAGCCGTAACATTGATCAAGAGACCCAGTACTTC. The chain uses TRBV14 and TRBJ2-5; D is ambiguous. CDR3 size: 14 residues. Trimming stripped 4 bases from V and 2 bases from J, with 11 bases between. Per the germline V gene, CDR1 is SGHDN and CDR2 is FVKESK. The variable domain in full, completed from reference TRBV14 and TRBJ2-5, reads EAGVTQFPSHSVIEKGQTVTLRCDPISGHDNLYWYRRVMGKEIKFLLHFVKESKQDESGMPNNRFLAERTGGTYSTLKVQPAELEDSGVYFCASSRNIDQETQYFGPGTRLLVL.

The chain recombines TRBV5-1 with TRBJ2-5, with 9 positions matching TRBD2. The CDR3 extends over 15 amino acids. CDR1 is SGHRS, CDR2 YFSETQ, per germline. With 1 base clipped from V and 5 bases from J, the junction kept 6 bases outside the gene matches. The DNA for the CDR3 is TGCGCCAGCAGCTTGTCGTTGACTAGCGGCGAGACCCAGTACTTC. Its protein product is CASSLSLTSGETQYF.

This clone was found a few times. The genes are TRBV5-4 and TRBJ1-6; D is possibly TRBD1 (5 bases). Trimming cost V 4 bases and J 7 bases, with 15 bases left between them. The CDR3 runs 15 residues. The germline V gene encodes CDR1 SGHNT and CDR2 YYREEE (reference sequence). CDR3 bases: TGTGCCAGCAGCCCCGACCAGGGCGGGAATTCACCCCTCCACTTT. This codes for CASSPDQGGNSPLHF.

This sequence joins TRBV30 and TRBJ1-5, with D maybe TRBD1 (6 bases). Trimming took off 0 bases at V and 2 bases at J, with 14 bases between the two ends. The germline V gene encodes CDR1 GTSNPN and CDR2 SVGIG (reference sequence). The CDR3 covers 16 residues. Written as DNA, the CDR3 is TGTGCCTGGAGTGTATCCGGGGGCGGCGGCAATCAGCCCCAGCATTTT. Amino acid sequence: CAWSVSGGGGNQPQHF.

V usage is TRBV6-1 and J usage is TRBJ2-5; 9 nucleotides match TRBD1. V lost 3 bases to trimming and J lost 5 bases; unmatched junction nucleotides: 4. The CDR3 has 14 residues. Germline V gene sequence: CDR1 MNHNS, CDR2 SASEGT. In DNA, the CDR3 is TGTGCCAGCAGTGACAACAGGGGGCCGGAGACCCAGTACTTC. This gives the protein CASSDNRGPETQYF.

J is TRBJ1-3 and V is TRBV11-2; the D is unclear. The CDR3 is 15 residues long. In germline, CDR1 is SGHAT, CDR2 FQNNGV. Trimming pared 5 bases from V and 4 bases from J, leaving 15 bases between. DNA for the CDR3: TGTGCCAGCAGCGGACGAGATATAAGGGGAAACACCATATATTTT. Translated, it gives CASSGRDIRGNTIYF.